Listed below are T cell receptor beta chains from one sample, sequenced in a study of shared clonotypes between healthy human individuals. Data came from immunoSEQ multiplex PCR; TCRdb stores just in-frame clones and leaves some out. The table has about 2.2 million clones, around 95% seen once. The specimen was naive CD8+ T cells from PBMCs. These receptors all stem from a man between 18 and 35 years old in good health. Some clones in this sample may be carry-over from other donors' samples. CDR3s include the opening cysteine and the closing phenylalanine or tryptophan. D genes are given only for firm matches. The size entry is marked missing in some rows and otherwise reads once, few, many or a size class.

j_call | v_call | d_call | clone_size | cdr3_aa | cdr3_nt
TRBJ2-7 | TRBV30 | NA | NA | CAWSAGATHEQYF | TGTGCCTGGAGTGCAGGGGCGACACACGAGCAGTACTTC
TRBJ1-2 | TRBV27 | NA | NA | CASGEILDGYTF | TGTGCCAGCGGAGAGATCTTGGATGGCTACACCTTC
TRBJ2-1 | TRBV5-1 | TRBD2 | NA | CASSVAGLARNNEQFF | TGCGCCAGCAGCGTCGCGGGACTAGCGAGAAACAATGAGCAGTTCTTC
TRBJ2-3 | TRBV4-3 | NA | NA | CASSQVGLHSTDTQYF | TGCGCCAGCAGCCAAGTCGGGCTTCATAGCACAGATACGCAGTATTTT
TRBJ2-7 | TRBV7-9 | TRBD2 | NA | CASSLTSGRENSYEQYF | TGTGCCAGCAGCCTAACCTCGGGGAGGGAGAACTCCTACGAGCAGTACTTC
TRBJ2-1 | TRBV9 | NA | NA | CASSVDTDWVHEQFF | TGTGCCAGCAGCGTTGACACGGACTGGGTCCATGAGCAGTTCTTC
TRBJ2-7 | TRBV11-2 | NA | NA | CASSLLNTPGDEQYF | TGTGCCAGCAGCTTATTGAACACCCCCGGGGACGAGCAGTACTTC
TRBJ2-1 | TRBV9 | NA | NA | CASSVDITGPGNEQFF | TGTGCCAGCAGCGTAGATATAACGGGCCCGGGCAATGAGCAGTTCTTC
TRBJ2-7 | TRBV27 | NA | NA | CASRGRSAYEQYF | TGTGCCAGCAGGGGACGGTCCGCCTACGAGCAGTACTTC
TRBJ1-2 | TRBV27 | TRBD1 | NA | CASSLSSRTGSLGDYGYTF | TGTGCCAGCAGTTTATCCTCTCGGACAGGTTCATTGGGGGACTATGGCTACACCTTC
TRBJ2-7 | TRBV5-1 | TRBD1 | NA | CASSLGQGALYEQYF | TGCGCCAGCAGCCTGGGACAGGGGGCTCTCTACGAGCAGTACTTC
TRBJ2-7 | TRBV6-6 | TRBD2 | NA | CASTFSGSSEQYF | TGTGCCAGCACCTTTAGCGGGAGCTCCGAGCAGTACTTC
TRBJ2-2 | TRBV7-7 | TRBD2 | NA | CASSQYRGGGHTGELFF | TGTGCCAGCAGCCAATACCGCGGGGGGGGCCACACCGGGGAGCTGTTTTTT
TRBJ2-7 | TRBV6-5 | TRBD1 | NA | CASKGQGYYEQYF | TGTGCCAGCAAGGGACAGGGGTACTACGAGCAGTACTTC
TRBJ1-4 | TRBV7-9 | NA | NA | CASSPRGSGLTNEKLFF | TGTGCCAGCAGCCCACGGGGCAGCGGATTAACTAATGAAAAACTGTTTTTT
TRBJ2-3 | TRBV18 | NA | NA | CASSPAQGFTDTQYF | TGTGCCAGCTCACCGGCACAGGGCTTCACAGATACGCAGTATTTT
TRBJ2-2 | TRBV4-2 | NA | NA | CASSPGTPYTGELFF | TGTGCCAGCAGCCCCGGGACCCCCTACACCGGGGAGCTGTTTTTT
TRBJ2-1 | TRBV27 | NA | NA | CASSLGLATYLEQFF | TGTGCCAGCAGTTTAGGTTTAGCGACGTACCTTGAGCAGTTCTTC
TRBJ2-7 | TRBV28 | NA | NA | CASAIQNRAYEQYF | TGTGCCAGCGCCATCCAGAACAGGGCCTACGAGCAGTACTTC
TRBJ2-7 | TRBV27 | NA | NA | CASSLLRGGEAYEQYF | TGTGCCAGCAGTTTACTTAGGGGAGGAGAGGCCTACGAGCAGTACTTC
TRBJ2-1 | TRBV27 | TRBD2 | NA | CASSQLAGSDNEQFF | TGTGCCAGCAGTCAACTAGCGGGCTCGGACAATGAGCAGTTCTTC
TRBJ2-7 | TRBV30 | NA | NA | CAWSGHLWEQYF | TGTGCCTGGAGTGGACACCTCTGGGAGCAGTACTTC
TRBJ1-1 | TRBV9 | NA | medium-sized | CASSVGGTTREAFF | TGTGCCAGCAGCGTAGGCGGGACCACCCGAGAGGCTTTCTTT
TRBJ1-3 | TRBV9 | NA | NA | CASSVAGAGNTIYF | TGTGCCAGCAGCGTAGCAGGAGCTGGAAACACCATATATTTT
TRBJ1-2 | TRBV28 | NA | NA | CASWELYGYTF | TGTGCCAGCTGGGAGCTCTATGGCTACACCTTC
TRBJ1-1 | TRBV5-6 | NA | NA | CASSWWRENTEAFF | TGTGCCAGCAGCTGGTGGCGGGAGAACACTGAAGCTTTCTTT
TRBJ2-1 | TRBV27 | NA | NA | CASCRERASYNEQFF | TGTGCCAGCTGTCGAGAAAGGGCCTCCTACAATGAGCAGTTCTTC
TRBJ2-1 | TRBV27 | NA | NA | CASSPQRDEQFF | TGTGCCAGCAGTCCCCAGAGGGATGAGCAGTTCTTC
TRBJ2-7 | TRBV29-1 | NA | NA | CSGRTGLGGNEQYF | TGCAGCGGCCGAACGGGCCTGGGAGGAAACGAGCAGTACTTC
TRBJ2-1 | TRBV6-1 | TRBD2 | NA | CASSVAGVVWDEQFF | TGTGCCAGCAGCGTAGCGGGAGTCGTGTGGGATGAGCAGTTCTTC
TRBJ1-4 | TRBV28 | NA | NA | CASSLHAAREKLFF | TGTGCCAGCAGTTTGCACGCTGCACGTGAAAAACTGTTTTTT
TRBJ2-6 | TRBV27 | NA | NA | CASSSFSGANVLTF | TGTGCCAGCAGTTCCTTCTCTGGGGCCAACGTCCTGACTTTC
TRBJ1-1 | TRBV27 | NA | NA | CASSSSGGEAFF | TGTGCCAGCAGTTCAAGTGGGGGTGAAGCTTTCTTT
TRBJ2-1 | TRBV2 | NA | NA | CASVVNVMGNEQFF | TGTGCCAGCGTCGTAAACGTTATGGGCAATGAGCAGTTCTTC
TRBJ2-7 | TRBV19 | NA | NA | CASSMGGAYEQYF | TGTGCCAGTAGTATGGGCGGCGCCTACGAGCAGTACTTC
TRBJ1-1 | TRBV10-3 | NA | NA | CAISEGRPNTEAFF | TGTGCCATCAGTGAGGGTAGGCCGAACACTGAAGCTTTCTTT
TRBJ2-7 | TRBV28 | TRBD2 | NA | CASSSGLAGVSEQYF | TGTGCCAGCAGTTCAGGACTAGCGGGAGTAAGCGAGCAGTACTTC
TRBJ2-7 | TRBV30 | NA | NA | CAWSRTAFYEQYF | TGTGCCTGGAGTCGGACAGCCTTCTACGAGCAGTACTTC
TRBJ2-1 | TRBV7-9 | TRBD2 | NA | CASSLRGLAGGSSYNEQFF | TGTGCCAGCAGCTTAAGAGGGCTAGCGGGAGGAAGCTCCTACAATGAGCAGTTCTTC
TRBJ2-1 | TRBV27 | TRBD2 | NA | CASSLSSGSSYNEQFF | TGTGCCAGCAGTTTATCGAGCGGGAGCTCCTACAATGAGCAGTTCTTC
TRBJ2-1 | TRBV7-8 | NA | NA | CASSLAGVARGGNEQFF | TGTGCCAGCAGCTTAGCTGGAGTAGCCCGGGGAGGCAATGAGCAGTTCTTC
TRBJ1-6 | TRBV4-3 | NA | NA | CASSQDGPGVNSPLHF | TGCGCCAGCAGCCAAGATGGTCCAGGTGTTAATTCACCCCTCCACTTT
TRBJ2-7 | TRBV4-1 | TRBD1 | NA | CASSPGQGTYEQYF | TGCGCCAGCAGCCCGGGACAGGGGACCTACGAGCAGTACTTC
TRBJ2-7 | TRBV4-3 | TRBD2 | NA | CASSETLAGEAGEQYF | TGCGCCAGCAGCGAAACGCTAGCGGGAGAGGCGGGCGAGCAGTACTTC
TRBJ2-3 | TRBV19 | NA | NA | CASRPRDTDTDTQYF | TGTGCCAGTAGGCCCCGGGACACCGACACAGATACGCAGTATTTT
TRBJ2-6 | TRBV7-6 | NA | NA | CASSLGSSGANVLTF | TGTGCCAGCAGCTTAGGGAGCTCTGGGGCCAACGTCCTGACTTTC
TRBJ2-2 | TRBV7-3 | NA | NA | CASSNTGKGEHRELFF | TGTGCCAGCAGCAACACAGGGAAAGGGGAACATAGGGAGCTGTTTTTT
TRBJ2-3 | TRBV28 | TRBD2 | NA | CASDRSGSSTDTQYF | TGTGCCAGCGATCGAAGCGGGAGCAGCACAGATACGCAGTATTTT
TRBJ2-7 | TRBV29-1 | NA | NA | CSVAGGYEQYF | TGCAGCGTTGCAGGAGGGTACGAGCAGTACTTC
TRBJ2-1 | TRBV27 | NA | NA | CASSPRGGGGGNEQFF | TGTGCCAGCAGTCCCAGAGGGGGGGGCGGAGGCAATGAGCAGTTCTTC
TRBJ2-3 | TRBV19 | NA | NA | CASSNSWGPDTQYF | TGTGCCAGTAGTAATTCCTGGGGGCCAGATACGCAGTATTTT
TRBJ2-1 | TRBV28 | TRBD2 | NA | CASVLAGAAEQFF | TGTGCCAGCGTATTAGCGGGAGCTGCTGAGCAGTTCTTC
TRBJ1-4 | TRBV29-1 | NA | NA | CSVVSGDVREEKLFF | TGCAGCGTTGTCTCTGGGGACGTAAGGGAGGAAAAACTGTTTTTT
TRBJ2-1 | TRBV6-5 | NA | NA | CASSYSTGEIYNEQFF | TGTGCCAGCAGTTACTCAACGGGAGAGATCTACAATGAGCAGTTCTTC
TRBJ2-2 | TRBV5-4 | NA | NA | CASSPPPGENTGELFF | TGTGCCAGCAGCCCCCCCCCGGGAGAGAACACCGGGGAGCTGTTTTTT